What follows is one TCR beta chain and its context. What it binds is not known. A second 7 to 11 cycle PCR used barcoded and J-beta primers. TCRdb recomputed calls from the 5' RACE reads with MiXCR, one row per CDR3 protein. The table shows about 1.4 million distinct CDR3 sequences, with 59% occurring only once. These data are taken from a study of blood T cells in healthy people across ages. Study-wide findings and caveats: Per million T cells, TCR beta diversity dropped roughly linearly as age increased. Expanded clonotype shifts may have been confounded, as the donors had an unknown CMV status.

For every donor, a draw yielded 7.5 to 10 milliliters of peripheral blood. The CDR3 is made up of 15 amino acids. Germline V CDR1 and CDR2: SQVTM, ANQGSEA. Between the trimmed V and J ends, which lost 0 bases and 4 bases, there was a span of 14 bases. The chain uses TRBV29-1 and TRBJ2-3, with D perhaps matching TRBD1 (5 bases). Specimen: blood. This clonotype was obtained from a man aged 18 to 29 in good health. The CDR3 is CSVEEDTVRADTQYF. The DNA for the CDR3 is TGCAGCGTTGAAGAGGACACAGTCCGGGCAGATACGCAGTATTTT.